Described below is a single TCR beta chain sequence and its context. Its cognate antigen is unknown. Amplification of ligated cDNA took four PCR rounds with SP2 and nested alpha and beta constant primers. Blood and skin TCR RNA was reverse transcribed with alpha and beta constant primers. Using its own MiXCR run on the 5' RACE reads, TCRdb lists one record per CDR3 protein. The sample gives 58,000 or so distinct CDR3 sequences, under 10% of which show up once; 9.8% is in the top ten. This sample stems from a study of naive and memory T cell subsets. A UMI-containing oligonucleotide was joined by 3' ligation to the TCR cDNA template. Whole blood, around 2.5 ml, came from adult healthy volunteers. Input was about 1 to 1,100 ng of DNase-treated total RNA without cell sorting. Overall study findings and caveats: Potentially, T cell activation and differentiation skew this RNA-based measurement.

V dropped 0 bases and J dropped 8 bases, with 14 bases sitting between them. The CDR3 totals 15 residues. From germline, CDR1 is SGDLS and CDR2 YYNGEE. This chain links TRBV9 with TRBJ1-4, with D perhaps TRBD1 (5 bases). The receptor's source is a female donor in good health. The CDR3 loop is CASSVGGTGKEKLFF. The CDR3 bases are TGTGCCAGCAGCGTAGGGGGGACCGGAAAGGAAAAACTGTTTTTT.